The 10 T cell receptor beta chains in this list originate from one sample, sequenced in a study of shared clonotypes between healthy human individuals. The data were produced by immunoSEQ multiplex PCR, yet TCRdb's version contains in-frame clones alone and is incomplete. The sample yields 2 million to 2.5 million clones, 80% to 95% seen once. Sequenced: naive CD4+ T cells from PBMCs. Subset defined: CD45RA+ positively selected. The origin of the receptors is a man younger than 30 in good health. Some clones in this sample may be carry-over from other donors' samples.

The chain combines TRBV19 with TRBJ1-1; D is perhaps TRBD1 (5 bases). Looked up from germline, CDR1 is LNHDA and CDR2 is SQIVND (reference sequence). The CDR3 is made up of 14 amino acids. Trimming pared 3 bases from V and 1 base from J, leaving 9 bases between. The CDR3 nucleotides read TGTGCCAGTAGTATCTTAGGGGAGAACACTGAAGCTTTCTTT. Translated: CASSILGENTEAFF.

The V call is TRBV30, the J call TRBJ2-2; D gene unclear. Germline V gene data show CDR1 as GTSNPN and CDR2 as SVGIG (reference sequence). The V gene lost 0 bases and the J gene lost 3 bases, with 8 bases spanning the gap. The CDR3 covers 14 residues. The CDR3 region is CAWSVLRYTGELFF. CDR3 DNA: TGTGCCTGGAGTGTACTTAGGTACACCGGGGAGCTGTTTTTT.

This chain joins TRBV2 and TRBJ2-5, with 10 bases matching TRBD1. Unmatched junction bases numbered 2, after V lost 4 bases and J lost 3 bases. CDR1 is SNHLY, CDR2 FYNNEI, per germline. This CDR3 is built from 14 residues. The CDR3 region has the DNA TGTGCCAGCAGTGGGGACAGGGGCAAAGAGACCCAGTACTTC. It translates to CASSGDRGKETQYF.

V and J are TRBV5-1 and TRBJ1-2; 10 positions match TRBD1. The CDR3 is made up of 15 amino acids. V was pared by 0 bases and J by 8 bases, with 7 bases of the junction left unmatched. Per the germline V gene, CDR1 is SGHRS and CDR2 is YFSETQ. The CDR3 DNA is TGCGCCAGCAGCTTGGTGGGACAGGGGATAGGAGGCTACACCTTC. Its translation: CASSLVGQGIGGYTF.

Comment on this clone: A junction end diverges from the germline sequence, so it may reflect a read error. V and J are TRBV6-5 and TRBJ2-2; TRBD2 matches at 7 bases. The germline CDR1 and CDR2 sequences are MNHEY and SVGAGI. The CDR3 spans 14 residues. CDR3: CASSYSMPSGELFF. As DNA, the CDR3 is TGTGCCAGCAGTTACTCGATGCCGAGCGGGGAGCTGTTTTTC.

As concerns this clone: The sample carries other DNA sequences with the same CDR3. The chain joins TRBV28 to TRBJ2-7; 8 positions match TRBD2. V lost 6 bases to trimming and J lost 3 bases; unmatched junction nucleotides: 7. CDR1 is MDHEN and CDR2 is SYDVKM in the germline V gene. The CDR3 consists of 14 residues. The DNA of the CDR3 is TGTGCCAGCAGCCTTAGCGGGACGTACTACGAGCAGTACTTC. Encoded protein: CASSLSGTYYEQYF.

The chain has TRBV15 and TRBJ1-3; the match to TRBD1 covers 7 bases. Per germline, CDR1 LNHNV and CDR2 YYDKDF (reference sequence). Trimming cost V 1 base and J 2 bases; bases outside gene matches: 2. This CDR3 is built from 15 residues. CDR3 amino acids: CATSRGGTAGNTIYF. The DNA of the CDR3 is TGTGCCACCAGCAGAGGTGGGACAGCTGGAAACACCATATATTTT.

In its sample, this clone was seen once. This chain uses TRBV7-9 with TRBJ1-4; the D is unclear. The length of the CDR3 is 15 residues. Trimming shortened V by 4 bases and J by 7 bases, and 16 bases separated the two germline ends. The germline CDR1 and CDR2 sequences are SEHNR and FQNEAQ (reference sequence). The CDR3 DNA reads as TGTGCCAGCAGCTACCCAGGACCCTCGGGTGAAAAACTGTTTTTT. Amino acid sequence: CASSYPGPSGEKLFF.

The rearrangement uses TRBV7-9 and TRBJ2-1; D unclear. Trimming removed 2 bases at V and 1 base at J, with 6 bases between. Germline V lookup: CDR1 SEHNR, CDR2 FQNEAQ (reference sequence). This CDR3 has 14 amino acids. The CDR3 coding sequence is TGTGCCAGCAGCTTACCGGTTTCCTACAATGAGCAGTTCTTC. It yields the protein CASSLPVSYNEQFF.

The DNA for the CDR3 is TGCGCCAGCAGCTCAGGGGGGATTGACTATGGCTACACCTTC. Its translation is CASSSGGIDYGYTF. The genes are TRBV5-1 and TRBJ1-2, with TRBD1 identical over 7 bases. The germline gives CDR1 SGHRS, CDR2 YFSETQ. The CDR3 loop spans 14 amino acids. Trimming at V came to 3 bases and at J to 3 bases, leaving 5 bases not matched to a gene.